This T cell receptor beta chain was profiled in a study of blood T cell repertoires in COVID-19. This clone was counted a single time. Clones were sequenced by immunoSEQ multiplex PCR, and TCRdb holds only the in-frame ones, with some missing. Counted here are a few hundred thousand clones, 89% occurring once; the ten biggest clones make up less than 9.5%. Participant ages covered about 18 to 100 years across 24 US areas. CDR3 length: 12 residues. V was trimmed by 2 bases and J by 6 bases, leaving 8 bases between them. The germline CDR1 and CDR2 sequences are SGHRS and YFSETQ. This sequence was found in a woman aged 30 to 39 who had recovered from COVID-19. This rearrangement joins TRBV5-1 to TRBJ1-1; the D is unclear. The sample taken for sequencing was PBMCs or T cells enriched from blood (not recorded which). Here the CDR3 DNA reads TGCGCCAGCAGCTTCGGGGAAGCTGAAGCTTTCTTT. It is translated as CASSFGEAEAFF.